The 9 T cell receptor beta chains reported below all come from one sample, sequenced in a study of high-grade serous ovarian cancer treatment subgroups. Sequencing was performed with immunoSEQ multiplex PCR; in TCRdb, only in-frame clones are kept and a portion is missing. The profile shows 25,000 to 30,000 clones, 80% to 90% of them singletons. The tumor samples were collected prior to definitive surgery or chemotherapy. Sequenced: tumor tissue. Source of these receptors: a human donor with high-grade serous ovarian cancer.

The table lists this clone with a few counts. This rearrangement joins TRBV19 to TRBJ2-1; 7 nucleotides align to TRBD2. CDR1 and CDR2 (germline): LNHDA, SQIVND (reference sequence). With V trimmed by 7 bases and J by 9 bases, 6 bases remained unmatched. The CDR3 runs 12 residues. In DNA, the CDR3 is TGTGCCAGTACCCCCGGGGAGGGTGAGCAGTTCTTC. Translated, it gives CASTPGEGEQFF.

The V gene is TRBV6-5, the J gene TRBJ1-4; D unclear. The germline V and J ends were trimmed by 2 bases and 2 bases, with 6 bases remaining between them. The CDR3 runs 14 residues. The germline V gene has CDR1 MNHEY and CDR2 SVGAGI. The CDR3 reads CASSYKRTNEKLFF. In DNA form, the CDR3 reads TGTGCCAGCAGTTACAAAAGGACTAATGAAAAACTGTTTTTT.

CDR3 sequence: CASSQVGDRGYEQYF. The CDR3 DNA follows: TGCGCCAGCAGCCAAGTCGGGGACAGGGGTTACGAGCAGTACTTC. This chain joins TRBV4-1 and TRBJ2-7; 10 bases agree with TRBD1. CDR3 length: 15 amino acids. Unmatched junction bases numbered 4, after V lost 1 base and J lost 4 bases. Germline V lookup: CDR1 MGHRA, CDR2 YSYEKL.

The chain has TRBV2 and TRBJ1-5; no clear D. V lost 3 bases to trimming and J lost 0 bases, with 3 bases between them. CDR1 is SNHLY and CDR2 is FYNNEI in the germline V gene. The CDR3 loop spans 13 amino acids. CDR3 DNA: TGTGCCAGCAGTGACATTAGCAATCAGCCCCAGCATTTT. Translation: CASSDISNQPQHF. Together with reference TRBV2 and TRBJ1-5, the CDR3 gives the full variable domain: EPEVTQTPSHQVTQMGQEVILRCVPISNHLYFYWYRQILGQKVEFLVSFYNNEISEKSEIFDDQFSVERPDGSNFTLKIRSTKLEDSAMYFCASSDISNQPQHFGDGTRLSIL.

The chain couples TRBV10-3 to TRBJ2-4; tentatively, D is TRBD2 (7 bases). Germline V gene data show CDR1 as ENHRY and CDR2 as SYGVKD. The CDR3 consists of 15 residues. The DNA for the CDR3 is TGTGCGATCGGGGAGGGGGTTGCGGCCAAAAACATTCAGTACTTC. This gives the protein CAIGEGVAAKNIQYF.

This clone was observed a handful of times. The rearrangement joins TRBV4-2 to TRBJ2-2, with TRBD2 matching over 7 bases. CDR1 LGHNA and CDR2 YNFKEQ come from the germline V gene. V was clipped by 4 bases and J by 2 bases; unmatched bases: 1. The CDR3 covers 14 residues. CDR3 sequence: CASSPGGNTGELFF. As DNA, the CDR3 is TGTGCCAGCAGCCCGGGAGGAAACACCGGGGAGCTGTTTTTT.

This chain uses TRBV29-1 with TRBJ1-1, with D possibly matching TRBD1 (5 bases). Germline CDR1 is SQVTM and CDR2 is ANQGSEA. The CDR3 is 14 residues long. The V end was cut by 2 bases, the J end by 4 bases, with 14 bases between. The CDR3 sequence: CSVEPRGTGTEAFF. DNA of the CDR3: TGCAGCGTTGAACCACGGGGGACGGGCACTGAAGCTTTCTTT.

V usage is TRBV28 and J usage is TRBJ1-2; 7 nucleotides align to TRBD1. The CDR3 has 12 residues. Looked up from germline, CDR1 is MDHEN and CDR2 is SYDVKM. Trimming removed 9 bases from V and 3 bases from J; junction bases left unmatched: 4. CDR3 protein: CASRTGDYGYTF. DNA for the CDR3: TGTGCCAGTCGGACAGGAGACTATGGCTACACCTTC.

The rearrangement uses TRBV19 and TRBJ1-2; 7 nucleotides align to TRBD1. The junction had 9 bases not matched to a gene; V was cut back by 4 bases and J by 1 base. The CDR3 extends over 16 amino acids. Per germline, CDR1 LNHDA and CDR2 SQIVND (reference sequence). The chain's CDR3 is CASSTMTGRGNYGYTF. The CDR3 DNA sequence: TGTGCCAGTAGTACCATGACAGGGAGAGGTAACTATGGCTACACCTTC.